This TCR beta chain was found in a study of OX40 agonist ivuxolimab in advanced cancers. Some clones are missing from TCRdb's copy, which holds only in-frame ones; the method was immunoSEQ multiplex PCR. This sample has tens of thousands of clones, with more than 65% found just once. Trimming removed 0 bases from V and 5 bases from J, with 11 bases in between. The CDR3 sequence is 15 residues long. Germline CDR1 and CDR2: SGDLS and YYNGEE. Systemic immunosuppression or autoimmune disease history was grounds to exclude patients. Samples were taken at baseline and on day 1 of cycles 4 and 7. The sample was CD4+ or CD8+ T cells sorted from blood, taken in a trial of the OX40 agonist ivuxolimab. The TCR sequence derives from an adult with an advanced solid tumor such as melanoma, head and neck, liver or kidney cancer. The V gene is TRBV9, the J gene TRBJ1-4, with D perhaps matching TRBD1 (5 bases). In nucleotides, the CDR3 is TGTGCCAGCAGCGTAGGGGAGGGGCGAAATGAAAAACTGTTTTTT. Amino acid sequence: CASSVGEGRNEKLFF.